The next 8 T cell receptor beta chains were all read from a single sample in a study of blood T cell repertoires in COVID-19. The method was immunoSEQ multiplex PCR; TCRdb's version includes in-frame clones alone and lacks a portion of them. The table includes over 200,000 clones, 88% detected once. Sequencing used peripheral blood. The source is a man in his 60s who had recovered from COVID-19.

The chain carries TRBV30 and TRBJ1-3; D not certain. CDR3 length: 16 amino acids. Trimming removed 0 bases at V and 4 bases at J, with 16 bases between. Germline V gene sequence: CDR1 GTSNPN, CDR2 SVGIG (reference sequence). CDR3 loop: CAWSVIEEHSGNTIYF. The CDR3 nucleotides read TGTGCCTGGAGTGTAATTGAGGAACATTCGGGAAACACCATATATTTT.

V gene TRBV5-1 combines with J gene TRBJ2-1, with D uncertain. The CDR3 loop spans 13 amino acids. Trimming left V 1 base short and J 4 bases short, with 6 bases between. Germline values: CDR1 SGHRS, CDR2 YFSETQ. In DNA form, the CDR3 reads TGCGCCAGCAGCTTGACAGAGTACAATGAGCAGTTCTTC. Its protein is CASSLTEYNEQFF.

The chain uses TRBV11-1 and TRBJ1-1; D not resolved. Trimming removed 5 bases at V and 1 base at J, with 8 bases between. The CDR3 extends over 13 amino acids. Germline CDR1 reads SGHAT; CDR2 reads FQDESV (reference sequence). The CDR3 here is CASSTNRNTEAFF. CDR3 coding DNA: TGTGCCAGCAGCACTAATCGGAACACTGAAGCTTTCTTT.

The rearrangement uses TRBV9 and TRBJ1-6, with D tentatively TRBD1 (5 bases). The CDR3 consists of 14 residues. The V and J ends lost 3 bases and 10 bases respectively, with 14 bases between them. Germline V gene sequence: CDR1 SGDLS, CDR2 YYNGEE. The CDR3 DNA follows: TGTGCCAGCAGCGACCGGGACTTAGGATCACCCCTCCACTTT. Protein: CASSDRDLGSPLHF. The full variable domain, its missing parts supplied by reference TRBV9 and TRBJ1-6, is DSGVTQTPKHLITATGQRVTLRCSPRSGDLSVYWYQQSLDQGLQFLIQYYNGEERAKGNILERFSAQQFPDLHSELNLSSLELGDSALYFCASSDRDLGSPLHFGNGTRLTVT.

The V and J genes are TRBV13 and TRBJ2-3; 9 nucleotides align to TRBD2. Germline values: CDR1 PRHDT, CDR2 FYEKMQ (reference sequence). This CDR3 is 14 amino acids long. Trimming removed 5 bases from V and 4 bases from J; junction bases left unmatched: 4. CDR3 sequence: CASSRGGAPDTQYF. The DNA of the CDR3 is TGTGCCAGCAGCCGCGGGGGGGCCCCAGATACGCAGTATTTT.

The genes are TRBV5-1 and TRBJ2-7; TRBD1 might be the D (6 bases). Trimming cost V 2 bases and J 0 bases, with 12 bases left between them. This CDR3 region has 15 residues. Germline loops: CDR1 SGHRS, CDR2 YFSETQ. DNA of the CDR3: TGCGCCAGCAGCTTAGCTACAGGGTACTCCTACGAGCAGTACTTC. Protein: CASSLATGYSYEQYF.

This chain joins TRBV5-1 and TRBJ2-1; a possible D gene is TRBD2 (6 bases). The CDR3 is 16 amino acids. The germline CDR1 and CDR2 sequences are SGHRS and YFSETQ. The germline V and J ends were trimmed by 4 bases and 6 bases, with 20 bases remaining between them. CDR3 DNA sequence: TGCGCCAGCAGCAGGGGCATGGGCGGGACCCTCAATGAGCAGTTCTTC. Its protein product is CASSRGMGGTLNEQFF. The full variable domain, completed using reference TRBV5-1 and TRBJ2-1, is KAGVTQTPRYLIKTRGQQVTLSCSPISGHRSVSWYQQTPGQGLQFLFEYFSETQRNKGNFPGRFSGRQFSNSRSEMNVSTLELGDSALYLCASSRGMGGTLNEQFFGPGTRLTVL.

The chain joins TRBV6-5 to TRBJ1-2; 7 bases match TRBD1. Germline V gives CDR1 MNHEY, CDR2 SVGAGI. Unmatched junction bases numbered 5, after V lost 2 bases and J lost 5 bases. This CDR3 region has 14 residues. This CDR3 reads CASSYLGTEYGYTF. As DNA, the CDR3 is TGTGCCAGCAGTTACCTCGGGACAGAATATGGCTACACCTTC.